The sequence of this T cell receptor (beta chain) was determined in a study of blood T cell repertoires in COVID-19. At the level of the study: The cDNA or gDNA used as material had been derived from T cells, B-cell-depleted T cells, or PBMCs.

This CDR3 contains 15 residues. CDR1 and CDR2 from the germline V gene are KGHDR and SFDVKD. V lost 9 bases to trimming and J lost 7 bases; unmatched junction nucleotides: 10. The repertoire was sequenced with immunoSEQ multiplex PCR; TCRdb's copy has only in-frame clones and lacks some. Of 120,000 to 150,000 clones in the sample, 84% were seen once. The V and J genes are TRBV24-1 and TRBJ2-2, with TRBD2 identical over 10 bases. This TCR came from a man aged 35-49 years with acute COVID-19. The sequenced sample was PBMCs or T cells enriched from blood (not recorded which). CDR3 in DNA: TGTGCCACCCGCCCTAGCGGGGGCCAGGACGGGGAGCTGTTTTTT. Amino acid sequence: CATRPSGGQDGELFF.